This T cell receptor beta chain stems from a study of blood T cell repertoires in COVID-19. About the study: The study drew acute and convalescent COVID-19 samples from the United States, Italy and Spain. Nucleic acid was either cDNA or gDNA, and it came from T cells, B-cell-depleted T cells, or PBMCs.

The CDR3 runs to 13 residues. Germline values: CDR1 GTSNPN, CDR2 SVGIG (reference sequence). Trimming took off 2 bases at V and 4 bases at J, with 9 bases between the two ends. In the original processing: Amplified reference gene primers provided the basis for estimating nucleated cell counts. The repertoire was sequenced with immunoSEQ multiplex PCR; TCRdb's copy has only in-frame clones and lacks some. V and J calls and clone size are copied from that table; D and trimming were computed from the DNA. This table holds tens of thousands of clones, 90% to 95% found once. This clonotype was obtained from a human donor in a cohort sampled during active COVID-19. V gene TRBV30 combines with J gene TRBJ1-5; D gene ambiguous. Material: peripheral blood. The CDR3 is CAWSFPKNQPQHF. CDR3 nucleotides: TGTGCCTGGAGTTTTCCCAAAAATCAGCCCCAGCATTTT.